This TCR beta chain came from a study of blood T cell repertoires in COVID-19. Sequenced by immunoSEQ multiplex PCR; TCRdb stores in-frame clones only, minus some. This sample has about 360,000 clones, with around nine tenths found just once. CDR3 length: 19 amino acids. The ends were cut back, 1 base at V and 4 bases at J, with 25 bases in the middle. Germline assignment: CDR1 LNHNV and CDR2 YYDKDF (reference sequence). V usage is TRBV15 and J usage is TRBJ1-2; D is possibly TRBD1 (6 bases). This TCR came from a human donor in a cohort sampled during active COVID-19. What was sequenced was peripheral blood. The CDR3 here is CATSRALLVRRGGIYGYTF. CDR3 DNA sequence: TGTGCCACCAGCAGAGCCCTACTTGTGCGGCGTGGGGGCATCTATGGCTACACCTTC.